Following are 25 T cell receptor beta chains from one sample sequenced in a study of T cell responses to AZD1222 COVID-19 vaccine. Generated by immunoSEQ multiplex PCR, the TCRdb table keeps only in-frame clones and is missing some. Among roughly 160,000 clones listed, 94% were seen once. Sequencing used peripheral blood, obtained on day 0 of AZD1222 vaccination. Receptor source: an adult in good health.

The CDR3 reads CASSFSNEQFF. The CDR3 DNA follows: TGTGCCAGCAGCTTCTCCAATGAGCAGTTCTTC. V gene TRBV5-5 combines with J gene TRBJ2-1; D gene uncertain. This CDR3 is built from 11 residues. V shed 2 bases and J shed 6 bases, with 3 bases lying between them. CDR1 and CDR2 from the germline V gene are SGHKS and YYEKEE (reference sequence).

The chain uses TRBV10-2 and TRBJ1-1; D is unclear. Germline V lookup: CDR1 WSHSY, CDR2 SAAADI. V was cut by 6 bases and J by 5 bases, with 13 bases left in between. CDR3 size: 13 residues. CDR3 residues: CASSPPPGTEAFF. The CDR3 DNA is TGCGCCAGCAGCCCCCCTCCGGGGACTGAAGCTTTCTTT.

This chain joins TRBV29-1 and TRBJ2-1; unclear D gene. The ends were cut back, 5 bases at V and 1 base at J, with 18 bases in the middle. Germline-derived CDR1 and CDR2 are SQVTM and ANQGSEA. The CDR3 extends over 16 amino acids. CDR3 residues: CSVSLSRARSYNEQFF. The CDR3 DNA reads TGCAGCGTTTCCTTAAGTAGGGCGCGGTCCTACAATGAGCAGTTCTTC.

The chain has TRBV2 and TRBJ2-7; unclear D gene. Germline values: CDR1 SNHLY, CDR2 FYNNEI. The CDR3 has 15 residues. V was trimmed by 4 bases and J by 3 bases, leaving 16 bases between them. The CDR3 bases are TGTGCCAGCAGTGTCCAGGAAGGGTCTCTCTACGAGCAGTACTTC. Encoded protein: CASSVQEGSLYEQYF.

This rearrangement joins TRBV2 to TRBJ1-1; tentative D call: TRBD1 (6 bases). Deletions cut 6 bases from V and 4 bases from J, with 15 bases between. This CDR3 spans 14 amino acids. Germline-derived CDR1 and CDR2 are SNHLY and FYNNEI. The CDR3 region is CASRKEGGVTEAFF. The CDR3 region has the DNA TGTGCCAGCAGGAAGGAAGGGGGGGTCACTGAAGCTTTCTTT.

This rearrangement joins TRBV9 to TRBJ2-7; tentatively, D is TRBD2 (7 bases). CDR3 length equals 15 residues. V was trimmed by 2 bases and J by 4 bases, leaving 16 bases between them. Germline V lookup: CDR1 SGDLS, CDR2 YYNGEE. CDR3 region: CASSVAGARLYEQYF. In DNA form, the CDR3 reads TGTGCCAGCAGCGTGGCGGGGGCGCGTCTATACGAGCAGTACTTC.

The rearrangement links TRBV5-6 to TRBJ2-1; 10 nucleotides match TRBD2. The J segment lost 5 bases and the V segment lost 2 bases, leaving 4 bases of the junction unmatched. Germline lookup yields CDR1 SGHDT and CDR2 YYEEEE. This CDR3 spans 15 amino acids. The CDR3 spells CASSFRGLANNEQFF. The CDR3 DNA follows: TGTGCCAGCAGCTTTAGGGGACTAGCGAACAATGAGCAGTTCTTC.

The rearrangement joins TRBV5-4 to TRBJ2-2, with D possibly called TRBD1 or TRBD2 (5 bases each). V dropped 3 bases and J dropped 1 base, with 19 bases sitting between them. CDR3 length: 18 amino acids. Germline values: CDR1 SGHNT, CDR2 YYREEE (reference sequence). CDR3: CASSSRFIGAGNTGELFF. The CDR3 coding sequence is TGTGCCAGCAGCTCACGTTTTATCGGGGCGGGGAACACCGGGGAGCTGTTTTTT.

This chain joins TRBV21-1 and TRBJ1-5; the table names TRBD1, a call not compared with the DNA. TRBV21-1 is classified as a pseudogene. This CDR3 is built from 15 residues. In DNA, the CDR3 is TGTGCCAGCAGCAAAGATATGGGCGGCAATCAGCCCCAGCATTTT. This translates into CASSKDMGGNQPQHF.

In its sample, this clone was seen once. The chain combines TRBV3-1 (or the pseudogene TRBV3-2) with TRBJ2-7, with D unresolved. This CDR3 spans 14 amino acids. In germline, CDR1 is LGHDT, CDR2 YNNKEL (reference sequence). Deletions cut 1 base from V and 2 bases from J, with 9 bases between. The CDR3 here is CASSQAPGAYEQYF. In DNA form, the CDR3 reads TGTGCCAGCAGCCAAGCCCCTGGGGCCTACGAGCAGTACTTC.

The rearrangement joins TRBV28 to TRBJ2-7, with 10 bases identical to TRBD1. Germline V lookup: CDR1 MDHEN, CDR2 SYDVKM. Trimming cost V 1 base and J 3 bases; bases outside gene matches: 9. The CDR3 spans 17 residues. The CDR3 region is CASSLFGTGVGIYEQYF. The CDR3, as DNA: TGTGCCAGCAGTTTATTCGGGACAGGGGTCGGTATCTACGAGCAGTACTTC.

The chain is built from TRBV5-4 and TRBJ2-3, with D perhaps matching TRBD2 (6 bases). V dropped 8 bases and J dropped 4 bases, with 20 bases sitting between them. The CDR3 covers 15 residues. Per the germline V gene, CDR1 is SGHNT and CDR2 is YYREEE (reference sequence). CDR3 amino acids: CARGSTGADSDTQYF. The DNA of the CDR3 is TGTGCCAGGGGCAGCACGGGAGCAGATTCAGATACGCAGTATTTT.

The chain carries TRBV10-3 and TRBJ2-1; D may be TRBD1 (5 bases). From germline, CDR1 is ENHRY and CDR2 SYGVKD. V was pared by 3 bases and J by 4 bases, with 13 bases between. The length of the CDR3 is 15 residues. The CDR3 coding sequence is TGTGCCATCAGTGAAGTGGGAAAGGGGTACAATGAGCAGTTCTTC. Encoded protein: CAISEVGKGYNEQFF.

The rearrangement joins TRBV12-5 to TRBJ1-1, with 10 bases lining up with TRBD1. This CDR3 spans 15 amino acids. V trimming: 5 bases; J trimming: 4 bases; junction bases outside the gene matches: 7. Germline CDR1 is LGHNT and CDR2 is FRNRAP. CDR3 region: CASGQTGGGGTEAFF. In nucleotides, the CDR3 is TGTGCTAGTGGTCAGACAGGGGGCGGAGGCACTGAAGCTTTCTTT.

The CDR3 sequence: CASSLEGRGWQPQHF. In nucleotides, the CDR3 is TGTGCCAGCAGCTTAGAAGGCAGGGGATGGCAGCCCCAGCATTTT. The chain uses TRBV11-2 and TRBJ1-5; D is possibly TRBD1 (6 bases). The CDR3 is made up of 15 amino acids. The germline V gene has CDR1 SGHAT and CDR2 FQNNGV. V lost 0 bases and J 7 bases, leaving 13 bases between the germline ends.

V and J are TRBV28 and TRBJ1-3; the D gene is possibly TRBD1 (5 bases). V was pared by 4 bases and J by 2 bases, with 9 bases between. CDR1 and CDR2 from the germline V gene are MDHEN and SYDVKM. The CDR3 spans 14 residues. The CDR3 DNA sequence: TGTGCCAGCAGTTCACCAGGGACTGGAAACACCATATATTTT. This translates into CASSSPGTGNTIYF.

The rearrangement joins TRBV19 to TRBJ1-2; D not certain. Per germline, CDR1 LNHDA and CDR2 SQIVND (reference sequence). The CDR3 spans 14 residues. V lost 3 bases, J lost 0 bases, and 8 bases lay in between. In DNA form, the CDR3 reads TGTGCCAGTAGTATTTTTGAGGCTAACTATGGCTACACCTTC. It is translated as CASSIFEANYGYTF. The full variable domain, completed using reference TRBV19 and TRBJ1-2, is DGGITQSPKYLFRKEGQNVTLSCEQNLNHDAMYWYRQDPGQGLRLIYYSQIVNDFQKGDIAEGYSVSREKKESFPLTVTSAQKNPTAFYLCASSIFEANYGYTFGSGTRLTVV.

This rearrangement joins TRBV7-2 to TRBJ2-6; 9 nucleotides align to TRBD2. Trimming at V came to 0 bases and at J to 2 bases, leaving 8 bases not matched to a gene. Germline loops: CDR1 SGHTA, CDR2 FQGNSA. There are 19 residues in the CDR3. The CDR3 nucleotides are TGTGCCAGCAGCTTAGCGTCGGCGGGGGGGCTCACTGGGGCCAACGTCCTGACTTTC. Translated: CASSLASAGGLTGANVLTF.

This chain's CDR3 is CASGIRDLGQPQHF. The CDR3 nucleotides are TGTGCCAGCGGAATTCGGGACCTTGGACAGCCCCAGCATTTT. This sequence joins TRBV2 and TRBJ1-5; perhaps TRBD1 as D (5 bases). The CDR3 has 14 residues. Germline CDR1 is SNHLY and CDR2 is FYNNEI. The V end was cut by 8 bases, the J end by 7 bases, with 18 bases between.

The V call is TRBV13, the J call TRBJ2-1, with D possibly matching TRBD2 (7 bases). V lost 5 bases and J 7 bases, leaving 18 bases between the germline ends. The germline CDR1 and CDR2 sequences are PRHDT and FYEKMQ (reference sequence). The CDR3 covers 15 residues. The DNA of the CDR3 is TGTGCCAGCAGCCCCCCCGGACTAGGGGGGAATGAGCAGTTCTTC. Translation: CASSPPGLGGNEQFF.

The chain uses TRBV11-2 and TRBJ1-2, with TRBD1 as a possible D gene (6 bases). CDR3 length equals 13 residues. The ends were cut back, 5 bases at V and 8 bases at J, with 15 bases in the middle. CDR1 and CDR2 (germline): SGHAT, FQNNGV. CDR3 protein: CASSPDRSAGYTF. DNA of the CDR3: TGTGCCAGCAGCCCTGACAGGTCCGCGGGCTACACCTTC. Based on the CDR3 plus reference TRBV11-2 and TRBJ1-2, the full variable domain is EAGVAQSPRYKIIEKRQSVAFWCNPISGHATLYWYQQILGQGPKLLIQFQNNGVVDDSQLPKDRFSAERLKGVDSTLKIQPAKLEDSAVYLCASSPDRSAGYTFGSGTRLTVV.

The rearrangement joins TRBV29-1 to TRBJ1-5, with TRBD1 identical over 7 bases. Germline V CDR1 and CDR2: SQVTM, ANQGSEA. This CDR3 has 12 residues. The J segment lost 6 bases and the V segment lost 4 bases, leaving 3 bases of the junction unmatched. CDR3 DNA: TGCAGCGTTGGGACAGGTTTTCAGCCCCAGCATTTT. Translating gives CSVGTGFQPQHF.

This chain uses TRBV2 with TRBJ1-5; 9 nucleotides match TRBD1. The junction had 8 bases not matched to a gene; V was cut back by 6 bases and J by 2 bases. The length of the CDR3 is 16 residues. The germline CDR1 and CDR2 sequences are SNHLY and FYNNEI. The chain's CDR3 is CASRDRGSRGNQPQHF. CDR3 bases: TGTGCCAGCAGGGACAGGGGCTCTAGGGGCAATCAGCCCCAGCATTTT.

V and J are TRBV29-1 and TRBJ1-4; D remains unclear. V was pared by 0 bases and J by 10 bases, with 9 bases between. Germline CDR1 reads SQVTM; CDR2 reads ANQGSEA. This CDR3 has 12 residues. The CDR3 protein is CSVEDPKGKLFF. CDR3 bases: TGCAGCGTTGAAGATCCTAAGGGAAAACTGTTTTTT. The whole variable domain, filled in from reference TRBV29-1 and TRBJ1-4, reads SAVISQKPSRDICQRGTSLTIQCQVDSQVTMMFWYRQQPGQSLTLIATANQGSEATYESGFVIDKFPISRPNLTFSTLTVSNMSPEDSSIYLCSVEDPKGKLFFGSGTQLSVL.

The genes are TRBV5-1 and TRBJ2-6; TRBD2 agrees at 14 bases. J was trimmed by 0 bases and V by 4 bases; bases with no gene match: 6. This CDR3 is built from 19 residues. Germline V CDR1 and CDR2: SGHRS, YFSETQ. CDR3 loop: CASSVGLAGVSSGANVLTF. Here the CDR3 DNA reads TGCGCCAGCAGCGTGGGACTAGCGGGAGTATCCTCTGGGGCCAACGTCCTGACTTTC.